The 23 T cell receptor beta chains reported below all come from one sample, sequenced in a study of blood T cell repertoires in COVID-19. Measured with immunoSEQ multiplex PCR; TCRdb has only the in-frame clones, and not every one. The table includes tens of thousands of clones, around 90% detected once. The sequenced sample consisted of peripheral blood. These receptors all come from a man between 65 and 85 years old with acute or convalescent COVID-19.

V and J are TRBV27 and TRBJ2-3, with 7 positions matching TRBD2. CDR1 MNHEY and CDR2 SMNVEV come from the germline V gene (reference sequence). The CDR3 is 11 amino acids. V shed 6 bases, J shed 9 bases, and the junction held 3 bases outside the gene matches. The CDR3, as DNA: TGTGCCAGCAGGCGGGAGCTCACGCAGTATTTT. Translation: CASRRELTQYF.

V gene TRBV5-1 combines with J gene TRBJ2-1; weak D call: TRBD2 (7 bases). Trimming removed 10 bases from V and 2 bases from J, with 19 bases in between. The CDR3 totals 15 residues. From germline, CDR1 is SGHRS and CDR2 YFSETQ. The CDR3 protein is CARGRGGGAYNEQFF. Written as DNA, the CDR3 is TGCGCCCGCGGGCGAGGAGGGGGGGCCTACAATGAGCAGTTCTTC.

The V gene is TRBV9, the J gene TRBJ2-1, with D perhaps matching TRBD2 (5 bases). V was pared by 6 bases and J by 9 bases, with 19 bases between. This CDR3 is 14 amino acids long. CDR1 and CDR2 (germline): SGDLS, YYNGEE. DNA of the CDR3: TGTGCCAGCACGTTGGGAGCCTACAGTGGTGAGCAGTTCTTC. Translating it yields CASTLGAYSGEQFF.

The V gene is TRBV27, the J gene TRBJ1-4; the D is unclear. Germline-derived CDR1 and CDR2 are MNHEY and SMNVEV (reference sequence). V gave up 3 bases and J gave up 7 bases, with 12 bases separating them. The CDR3 extends over 14 amino acids. CDR3 region: CASSLAGYGEKLFF. The DNA of the CDR3 is TGTGCCAGCAGTTTGGCGGGGTATGGTGAAAAACTGTTTTTT.

This clone was seen a single time. The rearrangement links TRBV10-2 to TRBJ2-2; the match to TRBD1 covers 9 bases. Germline loops: CDR1 WSHSY, CDR2 SAAADI. This CDR3 contains 15 residues. V lost 7 bases to trimming and J lost 8 bases; unmatched junction nucleotides: 11. The DNA of the CDR3 is TGCGCCAGCAAGTTCTTGGGACAGGGATCGGGGGAGCTGTTTTTT. It codes for CASKFLGQGSGELFF.

V gene TRBV4-3 combines with J gene TRBJ1-6, with 7 bases lining up with TRBD1. In germline, CDR1 is LGHNA, CDR2 YSLEER. The CDR3 loop spans 14 amino acids. V shed 4 bases and J 10 bases; nucleotides not matched to a gene: 7. Written as DNA, the CDR3 is TGCGCCAGCAGCCGAGTGGACAGGTCCTCACCCCTCCACTTT. Its translation is CASSRVDRSSPLHF.

The chain uses TRBV5-1 and TRBJ2-3; D gene uncertain. Deletions cut 0 bases from V and 4 bases from J, with 12 bases between. This CDR3 region has 15 residues. The germline CDR1 and CDR2 sequences are SGHRS and YFSETQ. CDR3 sequence reads: CASSLDNSDPDTQYF. DNA of the CDR3: TGCGCCAGCAGCTTGGATAACAGTGACCCAGATACGCAGTATTTT.

The gene calls are TRBV4-3 and TRBJ2-1, with 9 bases matching TRBD2. Germline V gene data show CDR1 as LGHNA and CDR2 as YSLEER. There are 16 residues in the CDR3. The V segment lost 1 base and the J segment 8 bases; nucleotides outside the gene matches: 9. Here the CDR3 DNA reads TGCGCCAGCAGCCAAGGAGGAGCGGGAGGAGAGGATGAGCAGTTCTTC. Protein sequence: CASSQGGAGGEDEQFF.

V and J are TRBV28 and TRBJ2-6; 10 bases are a match to TRBD1. This CDR3 is 17 amino acids long. V gave up 6 bases and J gave up 1 base; unmatched junction bases: 6. From germline, CDR1 is MDHEN and CDR2 SYDVKM. In nucleotides, the CDR3 is TGTGCCAGCAGAAGACAGGGGGCGGTATCTGGGGCCAACGTCCTGACTTTC. The encoded protein is CASRRQGAVSGANVLTF.

This clone showed up just once. V is TRBV6-1 and J is TRBJ2-1; no firm D call. The V end lost 3 bases, the J end lost 0 bases, and 9 bases lay between the germline ends. Germline V gene data show CDR1 as MNHNS and CDR2 as SASEGT. This CDR3 contains 15 residues. CDR3 coding DNA: TGTGCCAGCAGTGAGGCTCCAGGCTCCTACAATGAGCAGTTCTTC. Its protein is CASSEAPGSYNEQFF.

The rearrangement uses TRBV10-3 and TRBJ1-1; no clear D. V shed 0 bases and J shed 4 bases, with 9 bases lying between them. CDR1 and CDR2 from the germline V gene are ENHRY and SYGVKD. The CDR3 consists of 14 residues. DNA for the CDR3: TGTGCCATCAGTGAGTCGAGCGGCTTCACTGAAGCTTTCTTT. Translation: CAISESSGFTEAFF.

The chain carries TRBV5-4 and TRBJ2-7, with TRBD1 as a possible D gene (6 bases). CDR3 length: 14 amino acids. The V gene lost 3 bases and the J gene lost 2 bases, with 12 bases spanning the gap. CDR1 and CDR2 from the germline V gene are SGHNT and YYREEE (reference sequence). This chain's CDR3 is CASSSRQAPYEQYF. The CDR3 bases are TGTGCCAGCAGCTCCCGACAGGCCCCCTACGAGCAGTACTTC.

The rearrangement joins TRBV9 to TRBJ2-1; 12 nucleotides line up with TRBD2. The germline V gene encodes CDR1 SGDLS and CDR2 YYNGEE. Losses at the gene ends were 4 bases for V and 5 bases for J; bases not matched to a gene: 4. The CDR3 loop spans 15 amino acids. CDR3 coding DNA: TGTGCCAGCAGCCATACTAGCGGGGGGCACAATGAGCAGTTCTTC. The encoded protein is CASSHTSGGHNEQFF.

This clone was seen only once. The chain joins TRBV18 to TRBJ2-2; D remains ambiguous. V lost 2 bases and J 1 base, leaving 8 bases between the germline ends. Looked up from germline, CDR1 is KGHSH and CDR2 is LQKENI. CDR3 length: 15 residues. CDR3 amino acids: CASSPGAGNTGELFF. The CDR3, as DNA: TGTGCCAGCTCACCAGGCGCAGGGAACACCGGGGAGCTGTTTTTT.

The chain couples TRBV12-5 to TRBJ2-3; TRBD1 matches at 9 bases. The CDR3 extends over 15 amino acids. Germline V CDR1 and CDR2: LGHNT, FRNRAP. V was clipped by 5 bases and J by 2 bases; unmatched bases: 5. The DNA of the CDR3 is TGTGCTAGTGGTCCCGGGACAGGGCACACAGATACGCAGTATTTT. Its translation is CASGPGTGHTDTQYF.

This clone was detected only once. The chain links TRBV7-2 to TRBJ2-7; unclear D gene. This CDR3 spans 12 amino acids. Germline V gives CDR1 SGHTA, CDR2 FQGNSA. The germline V and J ends were trimmed by 2 bases and 3 bases, with 5 bases remaining between them. CDR3 nucleotide sequence: TGTGCCAGCAGCTTAACGGGCTACGAGCAGTACTTC. Translation: CASSLTGYEQYF.

The V call is TRBV18, the J call TRBJ1-1; 8 bases are shared with TRBD1. CDR3 size: 16 residues. The germline V gene has CDR1 KGHSH and CDR2 LQKENI. Losses at the gene ends were 1 base for V and 5 bases for J; bases not matched to a gene: 9. CDR3 nucleotide sequence: TGTGCCAGCTCACCACAAAGGACAGGGTCGAGAACTGAAGCTTTCTTT. Encoded protein: CASSPQRTGSRTEAFF.

This rearrangement joins TRBV10-3 to TRBJ1-6, with 7 bases that match TRBD1. V gave up 1 base and J gave up 10 bases; unmatched junction bases: 7. From germline, CDR1 is ENHRY and CDR2 SYGVKD. This CDR3 has 15 residues. As DNA, the CDR3 is TGTGCCATCAGTGAGTTAGGGGGCTTTGGGTCACCCCTCCACTTT. It codes for CAISELGGFGSPLHF.

The CDR3 DNA sequence: TGTGCCAGCAGTTACTCTAGACAGACAGGATTCTCCGAGCAGTACTTC. Encoded protein: CASSYSRQTGFSEQYF. V is TRBV6-5 and J is TRBJ2-7, with D tentatively TRBD1 (6 bases). The CDR3 has 16 amino acids. V lost 0 bases and J lost 6, with 18 bases in between. The germline CDR1 and CDR2 sequences are MNHEY and SVGAGI.

This rearrangement joins TRBV5-1 to TRBJ2-2, with 8 bases fitting TRBD1. The CDR3 runs 16 residues. CDR1 and CDR2 from the germline V gene are SGHRS and YFSETQ. Trimming removed 0 bases from V and 1 base from J; junction bases left unmatched: 2. DNA of the CDR3: TGCGCCAGCAGCTTGGCCGGGACAGGGAACACCGGGGAGCTGTTTTTT. Its protein is CASSLAGTGNTGELFF.

The CDR3 DNA reads TGTGCCAGCAGTTTCTGGGGGGAGGAGACCCAGTACTTC. This translates into CASSFWGEETQYF. V is TRBV27 and J is TRBJ2-5; D possibly corresponds to TRBD2 (6 bases). Trimming shortened V by 3 bases and J by 5 bases, and 10 bases separated the two germline ends. The CDR3 runs to 13 residues. From germline, CDR1 is MNHEY and CDR2 SMNVEV (reference sequence).

The J gene is TRBJ2-5, the V gene TRBV2; D is ambiguous. CDR1 and CDR2 (germline): SNHLY, FYNNEI. V lost 7 bases and J 7 bases, leaving 19 bases between the germline ends. This CDR3 is 14 amino acids long. CDR3 DNA: TGTGCCAGCACCGGAGAGCTTAGCACGGTGACCCAGTACTTC. It specifies CASTGELSTVTQYF.

This rearrangement joins TRBV5-6 to TRBJ1-5; 8 bases map to TRBD1. This CDR3 is 15 amino acids long. V was clipped by 4 bases and J by 2 bases; unmatched bases: 5. The germline gives CDR1 SGHDT, CDR2 YYEEEE. CDR3 loop: CASSIAGGGNQPQHF. The CDR3 DNA follows: TGTGCCAGCAGCATTGCAGGGGGCGGCAATCAGCCCCAGCATTTT. Looking up the rest from reference TRBV5-6 and TRBJ1-5 gives the full variable domain: DAGVTQSPTHLIKTRGQQVTLRCSPKSGHDTVSWYQQALGQGPQFIFQYYEEEERQRGNFPDRFSGHQFPNYSSELNVNALLLGDSALYLCASSIAGGGNQPQHFGDGTRLSIL.